The 5 T cell receptor beta chains presented below share a single source sample, sequenced in a study of cytomegalovirus exposure and HLA in healthy donors. Primers for the PCR totalled 60 Vbeta and 13 Jbeta. Using immunoSEQ multiplex PCR, the repertoire was profiled, and TCRdb retains in-frame clones only, with some absent. The sample yields 70,000 to 90,000 clones, roughly 74% seen once. Sample: PBMCs. All receptors come from a man aged 35 to 55 in good health and CMV-seronegative.

The rearrangement links TRBV2 to TRBJ2-3; D may be TRBD2 (5 bases). V lost 2 bases and J lost 4, with 10 bases in between. The CDR3 length is 14 residues. Germline V lookup: CDR1 SNHLY, CDR2 FYNNEI. CDR3 sequence reads: CASSESLAADTQYF. The CDR3 coding sequence is TGTGCCAGCAGTGAATCGCTAGCTGCAGATACGCAGTATTTT.

The chain couples TRBV5-6 to TRBJ1-1; D gene ambiguous. The germline V gene has CDR1 SGHDT and CDR2 YYEEEE. This CDR3 has 14 amino acids. Trimming pared 5 bases from V and 0 bases from J, leaving 11 bases between. The CDR3 coding sequence is TGTGCCAGCAGGGCTGCGCGGCTGAACACTGAAGCTTTCTTT. Translation: CASRAARLNTEAFF.

This chain links TRBV6-5 with TRBJ2-7, with 7 bases fitting TRBD2. This CDR3 has 14 amino acids. Germline trimming cut 5 bases from V and 3 bases from J; bases unmatched to any gene: 7. CDR1 and CDR2 from the germline V gene are MNHEY and SVGAGI. CDR3 residues: CASSDGGKIYEQYF. CDR3 DNA: TGTGCCAGCAGTGACGGGGGGAAGATCTACGAGCAGTACTTC.

This chain uses TRBV28 with TRBJ2-3, with TRBD1 matching over 8 bases. CDR3 length: 16 residues. The germline CDR1 and CDR2 sequences are MDHEN and SYDVKM. The V gene end was trimmed by 5 bases and the J gene end by 1 base; junction bases not matched to a gene: 8. DNA for the CDR3: TGTGCCAGCAGTAAAGGACAGGGTTCGGGCACAGATACGCAGTATTTT. The encoded protein is CASSKGQGSGTDTQYF. Variable domain in full (rest from reference TRBV28 and TRBJ2-3): DVKVTQSSRYLVKRTGEKVFLECVQDMDHENMFWYRQDPGLGLRLIYFSYDVKMKEKGDIPEGYSVSREKKERFSLILESASTNQTSMYLCASSKGQGSGTDTQYFGPGTRLTVL.

The V call is TRBV7-9, the J call TRBJ1-6, with 7 bases aligning to TRBD1. The CDR3 is 14 residues long. Germline V gives CDR1 SEHNR, CDR2 FQNEAQ (reference sequence). The V gene end was trimmed by 0 bases and the J gene end by 7 bases; junction bases not matched to a gene: 0. Here the CDR3 DNA reads TGTGCCAGCAGCTTAGCGGGACAGAATTCACCCCTCCACTTT. Its protein is CASSLAGQNSPLHF.